Given below is one TCR beta chain in context. This entry comes from a study of blood T cell repertoires in COVID-19. Study-wide context: Samples representing acute and convalescent COVID-19 were sourced from the United States, Italy and Spain.

Method: immunoSEQ multiplex PCR; TCRdb's copy keeps in-frame clones and lacks some. The table shows 110,000 to 150,000 clones, with around 80% occurring only once. Trimming cost V 3 bases and J 7 bases; bases outside gene matches: 12. This CDR3 is built from 16 residues. Germline CDR1 reads DFQATT; CDR2 reads SNEGSKA (reference sequence). The chain joins TRBV20-1 to TRBJ1-2; the match to TRBD1 covers 12 bases. The receptor's source is a human donor in a cohort sampled during active COVID-19. The sequenced sample was peripheral blood. The CDR3 coding sequence is TGCAGTGCTAGTAATGGGGGGACAGGGGGCATCGGTGGCTACACCTTC. This codes for CSASNGGTGGIGGYTF.